These T cell receptor beta chains were read from a single sample in a study of blood T cell repertoires in COVID-19. Using immunoSEQ multiplex PCR, the repertoire was profiled, and TCRdb retains in-frame clones only, with some absent. The table shows about 100,000 clones, with approximately 89% occurring only once. The sequenced material came from peripheral blood. Source of these receptors: a human donor in a cohort sampled during active COVID-19. Each CDR3 is given with its conserved first and last residue. D genes are given only for firm matches. Clone sizes are given selectively: once, few, many, or a class where the clone is expanded.

size,D,J,V,CDR3,DNA
.,TRBD1,TRBJ1-2,TRBV10-3,CAIRGTGSDYGYTF,TGTGCCATCAGGGGGACAGGGAGTGACTATGGCTACACCTTC
many,.,TRBJ1-1,TRBV28,CASSQQNSRPKAFF,TGTGCCAGCAGTCAACAAAACTCCAGGCCTAAAGCTTTCTTT
.,TRBD2,TRBJ2-1,TRBV29-1,CSALSGRRGNEQFF,TGCAGCGCCCTCAGCGGGAGGCGTGGGAATGAGCAGTTCTTC
.,.,TRBJ1-4,TRBV5-3,CARSLARAGGEKLFF,TGTGCCAGAAGCTTGGCGAGGGCGGGCGGTGAAAAACTGTTTTTT
.,TRBD1,TRBJ1-4,TRBV28,CASRLGRGRGEKLFF,TGTGCCAGCAGACTAGGCAGGGGGCGCGGAGAAAAACTGTTTTTT
.,TRBD2,TRBJ2-3,TRBV4-3,CASSQVLSGRAYTDTQYF,TGCGCCAGCAGCCAAGTACTTAGCGGGAGGGCTTACACAGATACGCAGTATTTT
.,.,TRBJ1-4,TRBV24-1,CATSDPLSSDEKLFF,TGTGCCACCAGTGACCCCCTTAGTAGCGATGAAAAACTGTTTTTT
.,.,TRBJ1-3,TRBV9,CASSADGGWGGNTIYF,TGTGCCAGCAGCGCCGACGGGGGATGGGGCGGAAACACCATATATTTT
.,.,TRBJ1-1,TRBV10-1,CASSESVWAQSRYTEAFF,TGCGCCAGCAGTGAGTCGGTTTGGGCCCAATCTCGGTACACTGAAGCTTTCTTT
.,TRBD2,TRBJ2-7,TRBV19,CASSPRGTSGSYEQYF,TGTGCCAGTAGTCCGAGAGGGACTAGCGGTTCCTACGAGCAGTACTTC
.,.,TRBJ1-1,TRBV7-8,CASSFTGNFPPEAFF,TGTGCCAGCAGCTTTACAGGGAATTTCCCTCCTGAAGCTTTCTTT
.,TRBD2,TRBJ2-3,TRBV29-1,CSVGSGRTDTQYF,TGCAGCGTTGGGAGCGGGAGGACAGATACGCAGTATTTT
.,.,TRBJ1-4,TRBV27,CASSLTRRGISTNEKLFF,TGTGCCAGCAGTTTGACCCGACGGGGTATATCAACTAATGAAAAACTGTTTTTT
few,TRBD1,TRBJ1-2,TRBV5-4,CASSVRQGTGGYTF,TGTGCCAGCAGCGTGCGACAGGGCACTGGTGGCTACACCTTC
.,.,TRBJ2-7,TRBV12-3/TRBV12-4,CASSHGNEQYF,TGTGCCAGCAGCCACGGTAACGAGCAGTACTTC
few,TRBD1,TRBJ2-7,TRBV7-7,CASSLVQGEFSEQYF,TGTGCTAGCAGCTTAGTACAGGGGGAGTTCTCCGAGCAGTACTTC
.,TRBD1,TRBJ2-2,TRBV3-1/TRBV3-2,CASSRSDRGNTGELFF,TGTGCCAGCAGCCGCAGCGACAGGGGAAACACCGGGGAGCTGTTTTTT
.,TRBD2,TRBJ2-7,TRBV4-3,CASSPERGSSYEQYF,TGCGCCAGCAGCCCAGAGCGGGGGAGCTCCTACGAGCAGTACTTC
few,.,TRBJ2-1,TRBV28,CASSLPGTYNEQFF,TGTGCCAGCAGTTTGCCCGGGACCTACAATGAGCAGTTCTTC
.,.,TRBJ1-1,TRBV5-6,CASSSTGNTEAFF,TGTGCCAGCAGCTCGACGGGGAACACTGAAGCTTTCTTT